The entry below gives a single T cell receptor (beta chain) sequence along with its context. The germline V gene has CDR1 LNHDA and CDR2 SQIVND (reference sequence). Trimming shortened V by 6 bases and J by 5 bases, and 13 bases separated the two germline ends. This CDR3 contains 14 residues. Researchers ran the PCR with 60 Vbeta and 13 Jbeta primers. The assay was immunoSEQ multiplex PCR, and TCRdb's table has in-frame clones only and misses some. The table records some 160,000 clones, around 84% of them present only once. The sample comes from a study of cytomegalovirus exposure and HLA in healthy donors.

This clonotype originated in a male donor in good health and CMV-seropositive. The sample comprised PBMCs. The chain combines TRBV19 with TRBJ2-2; tentative D call: TRBD1 (6 bases). The CDR3 loop reads CASRAGEWTGELFF. CDR3 coding DNA: TGTGCCAGTAGAGCAGGGGAGTGGACCGGGGAGCTGTTTTTT.